This T cell receptor beta chain comes out of a study of CD8+CD57+ T cells in acquired aplastic anemia (dated by TCRdb to 2016 to 2019). Study-wide context: DNA extracted from sorted CD4+ and CD8+ cells had a mean of around 3.3 ug, with a range of roughly 0.17 to 27.4 ug. CD8+CD57+ expansion was defined as a frequency above the mean frequency observed in healthy subjects. The research as a whole found: Twenty-nine CD8+ CDR3 sequences were found in both patients and controls but appeared to be highly expressed in patients and within the immunodominant clones of the patients. Between patients and healthy controls, no significant difference in CD8+ Simpson's diversity was found (P=0.060).

TCR beta VDJ combination and CDR3 sequence profiling used genomic DNA as the template. An Illumina HiSeq 2000 was the platform used for TCR repertoire sequencing. As for the original processing: Repertoires were assessed using TRBV/TRBJ rearrangement plots, CDR3 size and DJ length profiles, and Simpson's diversity index. Whichever DNA sequence was most abundant in the deep sequencing data was defined as the immunodominant clone. CDR3 amino acid sequences were checked for sharing across subjects and were also compared against the VDJdb database and published repertoires. Clones were called with MiXCR by TCRdb after fastp trimmed the public reads at Q25, and only in-frame beta chains were retained. Every CDR3 protein is listed once, alongside the most common genes and DNA of its rows. TCRdb, not the authors, supplied the V and J calls. The sample table records 200,000 to 300,000 distinct CDR3 sequences; 65% to 90% of these occur just once. The biggest ten clones account for less than 50% of the sample.

Expansion of CD8+CD57+ cells had been shown by flow cytometry in the patients chosen for sequencing. Every patient had severe acquired aplastic anemia, diagnosed using the International Study of Aplastic Anemia and Agranulocytosis and Camitta criteria. No patient had received any therapy when blood was sampled. In this study, sorted CD4+ and CD8+ T cells from the blood of healthy subjects and of severe aplastic anemia patients had their TCR repertoires deep-sequenced. Patients were enrolled in the USA under clinicaltrials.gov protocols 00001620, 01623167, 00001397, 00071045, 00081523 and 00961064. Ficoll-Paque density gradient centrifugation was used to isolate peripheral blood mononuclear cells. Before DNA was extracted, CD4+ and CD8+ T cells were sorted using either FACS or magnetic beads. Counted from cysteine to phenylalanine, this CDR3 has 16 amino acids. Left in the record is the CDR3 DNA by itself, 48 bases read in frame from the first base. The germline V gene gives CDR1 as SGHVS and CDR2 as FQNEAQ.

Concerning this clonotype: Its recognized antigen is unknown. One junction end does not reproduce the germline sequence, and a read error may be involved.

The source of this sequence is a human donor with aplastic anemia. Specimen: sorted CD4+, CD8+, or CD8+CD57+ T cells (not recorded which) from PBMCs. Here the chain combines TRBV7-8 and TRBJ1-2; a weak D assignment points to TRBD1 (5 bases agree). DNA sequence: TGTGCCAGCAGCTTGGCGAGGGACGCGCTCGTATATGGTTACACCTTC. Translated, this is CASSLARDALVYGYTF.